One and the same sample provided the 25 T cell receptor beta chains below, sequenced in a study of cytomegalovirus exposure and HLA in healthy donors. The PCR used 60 Vbeta and 13 Jbeta primers. Method: immunoSEQ multiplex PCR; TCRdb's copy keeps in-frame clones and lacks some. The table lists roughly 160,000 clones, approximately 74% of them singletons, with approximately 2.5% in the top ten. Input material: PBMCs. The receptors come from a woman aged 25 to 39 in good health and CMV-seronegative.

The CDR3 loop is CASSVSGLGGYTF. CDR3 DNA sequence: TGTGCCAGCAGCGTTTCCGGGTTAGGAGGCTACACCTTC. V is TRBV9 and J is TRBJ1-2; no definite D call. The CDR3 runs 13 residues. V was shortened by 2 bases and J by 8 bases, with 13 bases between the two germline ends. Germline V lookup: CDR1 SGDLS, CDR2 YYNGEE.

This clone showed up just once. V is TRBV19 and J is TRBJ2-2, with TRBD1 identical over 11 bases. The CDR3 has 13 residues. With V trimmed by 11 bases and J by 6 bases, 5 bases remained unmatched. Germline loops: CDR1 LNHDA, CDR2 SQIVND (reference sequence). CDR3 region: CASGQGAAGELFF. CDR3 bases: TGTGCCTCCGGACAGGGGGCGGCCGGGGAGCTGTTTTTT.

Concerning this clone: Here the CDR3 omits its conserved ending phenylalanine or tryptophan, so a read error is the likely source. J is TRBJ1-5 and V is TRBV4-1; tentative D call: TRBD1 (5 bases). Germline assignment: CDR1 MGHRA and CDR2 YSYEKL. This CDR3 spans 18 amino acids. Trimming stripped 3 bases from V and 3 bases from J, with 21 bases between. The CDR3 spells CASSHSSWAGPLNQPQHL. The CDR3 DNA sequence: TGCGCCAGCAGCCACTCCTCGTGGGCAGGGCCCCTCAATCAGCCCCAGCATTTG.

This clone turned up a few times. The chain employs TRBV4-1 and TRBJ1-1; no clear D. V lost 2 bases, J lost 1 base, and 5 bases lay in between. The CDR3 loop spans 13 amino acids. CDR1 and CDR2 from the germline V gene are MGHRA and YSYEKL. Here the CDR3 DNA reads TGCGCCAGCAGCCAACAGGAGAACACTGAAGCTTTCTTT. Translated, it gives CASSQQENTEAFF.

The chain recombines TRBV28 with TRBJ1-1; D is perhaps TRBD1 (6 bases). V lost 7 bases and J 6 bases, leaving 18 bases between the germline ends. This CDR3 is built from 14 residues. Germline loops: CDR1 MDHEN, CDR2 SYDVKM. This CDR3 is CASTQSGAIAEAFF. The CDR3 DNA reads as TGTGCCAGCACGCAATCAGGGGCCATAGCTGAAGCTTTCTTT. Together with reference TRBV28 and TRBJ1-1, the CDR3 gives the full variable domain: DVKVTQSSRYLVKRTGEKVFLECVQDMDHENMFWYRQDPGLGLRLIYFSYDVKMKEKGDIPEGYSVSREKKERFSLILESASTNQTSMYLCASTQSGAIAEAFFGQGTRLTVV.

The rearrangement links TRBV5-6 to TRBJ2-7, with TRBD1 as a possible D gene (6 bases). V shed 5 bases and J shed 2 bases, with 17 bases lying between them. Germline V lookup: CDR1 SGHDT, CDR2 YYEEEE. The CDR3 is made up of 15 amino acids. The CDR3 sequence: CASSSSGTPTYEQYF. In DNA form, the CDR3 reads TGTGCCAGCAGTTCTTCCGGGACACCGACCTACGAGCAGTACTTC.

About this clone itself: Compared with germline, one end of the junction differs, possibly owing to a read error. This rearrangement joins TRBV6-1 to TRBJ2-7, with a possible D match to TRBD1 (6 bases). Germline assignment: CDR1 MNHNS and CDR2 SASEGT. The CDR3 extends over 16 amino acids. CDR3 amino acids: CAISEVGAGEPYEQYF. In DNA form, the CDR3 reads TGTGCCATCAGTGAAGTAGGGGCAGGGGAGCCCTACGAGCAGTACTTC.

The J gene is TRBJ2-7, the V gene TRBV29-1, with D possibly TRBD1 on 6 matching bases. In germline, CDR1 is SQVTM, CDR2 ANQGSEA. V lost 6 bases to trimming and J lost 6 bases, with 12 bases between them. The CDR3 has 11 amino acids. The DNA for the CDR3 is TGCAGCGTCGCACAGGGTTCCGAGCAGTACTTC. Encoded protein: CSVAQGSEQYF.

The chain has TRBV27 and TRBJ2-7; 10 positions match TRBD1. The V and J ends lost 6 bases and 4 bases, in that order; junction bases with no gene match: 9. The CDR3 is 15 amino acids. Germline CDR1 is MNHEY and CDR2 is SMNVEV (reference sequence). The CDR3 sequence is CASRGTGVSSYEQYF. The CDR3 DNA sequence: TGTGCCAGCAGGGGGACAGGGGTTAGTTCGTACGAGCAGTACTTC.

This rearrangement joins TRBV4-3 to TRBJ2-5, with 10 bases aligning to TRBD2. Germline V gene data show CDR1 as LGHNA and CDR2 as YSLEER. Unmatched junction bases numbered 12, after V lost 0 bases and J lost 5 bases. This CDR3 has 18 residues. In DNA form, the CDR3 reads TGCGCCAGCAGCCAAGATCGGGCCCTAGCGGGAGAAGCGGAGACCCAGTACTTC. Its protein is CASSQDRALAGEAETQYF.

The chain combines TRBV7-2 with TRBJ2-3; TRBD2 aligns across 15 bases. V lost 4 bases and J lost 4; bases outside the gene matches: 3. This CDR3 spans 16 amino acids. Germline loops: CDR1 SGHTA, CDR2 FQGNSA. As DNA, the CDR3 is TGTGCCAGCAGCTCCGGACTAGCGGGGGGGCCAGATACGCAGTATTTT. This encodes CASSSGLAGGPDTQYF.

The table lists this clone with a few counts. The rearrangement uses TRBV19 and TRBJ2-4; TRBD1 agrees at 8 bases. The CDR3 sequence is 14 residues long. Trimming took 3 bases from V and 6 from J; bases not matched to a gene: 4. The germline V gene has CDR1 LNHDA and CDR2 SQIVND (reference sequence). The CDR3: CASSIGQGRNIQYF. The CDR3 nucleotides are TGTGCCAGTAGTATCGGACAGGGTAGAAACATTCAGTACTTC.

V and J are TRBV7-9 and TRBJ1-2; TRBD1 matches 7 bases. With V trimmed by 6 bases and J by 0 bases, 7 bases remained unmatched. Germline CDR1 SEHNR, CDR2 FQNEAQ (reference sequence). This CDR3 contains 15 residues. Here the CDR3 DNA reads TGTGCCAGCAGACGGGACAGCTCAGCTAACTATGGCTACACCTTC. This codes for CASRRDSSANYGYTF.

This clone was found a few times. CDR3: CASSSITGFAEAFF. The CDR3 bases are TGTGCCAGCAGCTCAATAACAGGTTTCGCTGAAGCTTTCTTT. The rearrangement joins TRBV11-2 to TRBJ1-1; D is possibly TRBD1 (5 bases). V dropped 4 bases and J dropped 6 bases, with 15 bases sitting between them. CDR3 size: 14 residues. The germline V gene has CDR1 SGHAT and CDR2 FQNNGV. Full variable domain (rest looked up from reference TRBV11-2 and TRBJ1-1): EAGVAQSPRYKIIEKRQSVAFWCNPISGHATLYWYQQILGQGPKLLIQFQNNGVVDDSQLPKDRFSAERLKGVDSTLKIQPAKLEDSAVYLCASSSITGFAEAFFGQGTRLTVV.

The chain joins TRBV14 to TRBJ2-1, with 7 bases fitting TRBD1. Trimming at V came to 5 bases and at J to 8 bases, leaving 3 bases not matched to a gene. Germline V CDR1 and CDR2: SGHDN, FVKESK. The CDR3 runs 12 residues. The CDR3 DNA follows: TGTGCCAGCAGCTTAGGGGGCTATGAGCAGTTCTTC. The encoded protein is CASSLGGYEQFF.

The table lists this clone with a count of one. The chain couples TRBV7-9 to TRBJ2-7; 9 nucleotides agree with TRBD1. Germline CDR1 SEHNR, CDR2 FQNEAQ (reference sequence). The CDR3 is 14 residues long. Unmatched junction bases numbered 6, after V lost 6 bases and J lost 3 bases. As DNA, the CDR3 is TGTGCCAGCAGATCTTCGGGACAGGGCTACGAGCAGTACTTC. This encodes CASRSSGQGYEQYF. The variable domain in full, with the rest retrieved from reference TRBV7-9 and TRBJ2-7, is DTGVSQNPRHKITKRGQNVTFRCDPISEHNRLYWYRQTLGQGPEFLTYFQNEAQLEKSRLLSDRFSAERPKGSFSTLEIQRTEQGDSAMYLCASRSSGQGYEQYFGPGTRLTVT.

The V and J genes are TRBV6-5 and TRBJ1-1; D is perhaps TRBD1 (5 bases). The V gene lost 6 bases and the J gene lost 1 base, with 9 bases spanning the gap. The CDR3 has 13 amino acids. Germline V CDR1 and CDR2: MNHEY, SVGAGI. CDR3 residues: CASRGAQNTEAFF. The CDR3, as DNA: TGTGCCAGCAGAGGGGCCCAGAACACTGAAGCTTTCTTT.

This clone was found once. J is TRBJ1-1 and V is TRBV29-1, with D unclear. CDR1 is SQVTM, CDR2 ANQGSEA, per germline. The CDR3 is 10 residues long. The V end lost 7 bases, the J end lost 7 bases, and 10 bases lay between the germline ends. The CDR3 sequence: CSGRHYEAFF. CDR3 DNA sequence: TGCAGCGGACGGCACTATGAAGCTTTCTTT.

The chain is built from TRBV6-6 and TRBJ2-7, with TRBD2 identical over 7 bases. Germline CDR1 reads MNHNY; CDR2 reads SVGAGI (reference sequence). This CDR3 contains 16 residues. The ends lost 2 bases at V and 1 base at J; junction bases unmatched: 8. Written as DNA, the CDR3 is TGTGCCAGCAGTTACCCATCAGCGGGGCATTCCTACGAGCAGTACTTC. Its protein is CASSYPSAGHSYEQYF.

This clone was observed once. Written as DNA, the CDR3 is TGTGCCAGCAGCCCCCGAGGGGGCCCCTACGAGCAGTACTTC. Translating it yields CASSPRGGPYEQYF. The chain is built from TRBV7-8 and TRBJ2-7; the match to TRBD1 covers 7 bases. CDR1 is SGHVS and CDR2 is FQNEAQ in the germline V gene. The CDR3 has 14 residues. V lost 5 bases to trimming and J lost 2 bases; unmatched junction nucleotides: 6.

The V call is TRBV4-3, the J call TRBJ1-2; no clear D gene. The V gene's germline CDR1 is LGHNA and CDR2 YSLEER. Trimming removed 0 bases from V and 3 bases from J, with 11 bases in between. This CDR3 has 15 residues. CDR3 residues: CASSQDGRADYGYTF. The CDR3 DNA reads TGCGCCAGCAGCCAAGACGGGAGGGCAGACTATGGCTACACCTTC.

The chain couples TRBV30 to TRBJ2-7, with 10 bases matching TRBD2. The CDR3 has 15 residues. Germline values: CDR1 GTSNPN, CDR2 SVGIG (reference sequence). The junction had 11 bases not matched to a gene; V was cut back by 2 bases and J by 7 bases. The DNA of the CDR3 is TGTGCCTGGAGTAGGCTAGCGGGGGTGTACGAGGAGCAGTACTTC. It is translated as CAWSRLAGVYEEQYF.

Only a few counts were recorded for this clone. J is TRBJ1-6 and V is TRBV6-5; no reliable D call. This CDR3 comprises 13 residues. CDR1 is MNHEY and CDR2 is SVGAGI in the germline V gene. V dropped 0 bases and J dropped 10 bases, with 7 bases sitting between them. As DNA, the CDR3 is TGTGCCAGCAGTTACTCGATGGGCTCACCCCTCCACTTT. Protein product: CASSYSMGSPLHF.

The sample holds one count of this clone. The V and J genes are TRBV6-6 and TRBJ1-6; TRBD1 aligns across 8 bases. This CDR3 region has 15 residues. Germline V gene sequence: CDR1 MNHNY, CDR2 SVGAGI (reference sequence). With 6 bases clipped from V and 4 bases from J, the junction kept 5 bases outside the gene matches. This chain's CDR3 is CASRLDRDYNSPLHF. In nucleotides, the CDR3 is TGTGCCAGCAGGCTGGACAGGGATTATAATTCACCCCTCCACTTT.

J is TRBJ2-1 and V is TRBV11-3; D gene ambiguous. The CDR3 totals 15 residues. The V end lost 4 bases, the J end lost 0 bases, and 10 bases lay between the germline ends. Germline CDR1 SGHNT, CDR2 YENEEA. The CDR3, as DNA: TGTGCCAGCAGCTCAATTCTTAGCTCCTACAATGAGCAGTTCTTC. It yields the protein CASSSILSSYNEQFF.